This TCR beta chain was captured by sequencing in a study of cytotoxic CD8 clonotypes in ibrutinib-treated CLL (dated by TCRdb to about 2021). In the study overall: The cohort had 11 relapsed/refractory and approximately 15 treatment-naive patients; 17 to 18 were IGHV unmutated. Partial responses were observed in 24 patients and complete responses in 2; after a median follow-up of around 68 months, remission was maintained in approximately 14 patients and progression was observed in approximately 12. Response samples were obtained after a median of 12 months of treatment, with a range of about 6 to 40 months. Samples averaged about 260,000 productive templates and roughly 86,000 productive rearrangements. Of the 86 participants in the trial, about two dozen had longitudinal samples available. Cryopreserved peripheral blood mononuclear cells were collected before treatment, at response, and at either disease progression or sustained remission. Patients were still on ibrutinib when every remission and progressive disease sample was collected.

As encoded in the germline V gene (reference sequence), CDR1 is MNHEY while CDR2 is SMNVEV. Trimming leaves V shorter by 6 bases and J shorter by 3 bases, with the junction holding 5 bases beyond the gene matches. Including the terminal cysteine and phenylalanine, the CDR3 comprises 15 residues. Solely the CDR3 DNA is kept, with 45 bases framed from the first base. The goal of deep resolution MiSeq sequencing was a depth between 1 in 1 million and 1 in 200,000 T cells, and coverage averaged 10x per clonotype. The immunoSEQ hsTCRB Kit was used to generate the TCR beta libraries. The study's own analysis went as follows. The data were analyzed with ImmunoSEQ Analyzer and ImmunoSEQ Data Assistant, and V, D and J gene assignments followed IMGT definitions. Clonality, which ranges from 0 to 1, was calculated as one minus the normalized Shannon entropy of productive rearrangement frequencies. Only overrepresented clonotypes making up at least 0.05% of the repertoire of each patient were included in the public clonotype analysis. Repertoires from roughly 13 age-matched healthy donors in immuneACCESS were used as clonality controls. Drawn from immuneACCESS, this table holds only the in-frame rearrangements with V and J called that TCRdb kept. Clones are partly lost; checked studies trace under half to an unresolved V gene and leave the rest unexplained. V, J and clone size were drawn from that table, and D and trimming were deduced from the DNA. The sample table holds fewer than 400,000 clones, of which 67% were seen once. The top ten hold roughly 6.8% of the sample.

General study outcomes and caveats: Clonality rose at ibrutinib response, remained stable during sustained remission, and dropped back toward baseline at progression. Public clonotypes were rare and either shrank or stayed stable during treatment, and the rise in clonality at ibrutinib response reflected expansion of private clonotypes. Lymph node repertoires were not examined, and the timing of sampling was not matched between patients in sustained remission and those whose disease progressed. Baseline clonality was found to be higher than that of age-matched healthy donors and was strongly correlated with circulating CD8+ T-cell counts.

This clone was observed once. This receptor's antigen is unknown. Nothing much larger sits one base from this clone, and base qualities are not available. For TCR beta library preparation, about 2.2 micrograms of genomic DNA was extracted from cryopreserved PBMCs. Longitudinal blood samples from CLL patients receiving ibrutinib monotherapy were subjected to high-throughput TCR beta sequencing. The patients were enrolled in a single-center, open-label phase 2 trial of ibrutinib monotherapy. This receptor was taken from a human donor with chronic lymphocytic leukemia. The sample was PBMCs, taken after 36 months of ibrutinib treatment. The chain is made from TRBV27 and TRBJ1-5; 10 central bases correspond to TRBD1. The CDR3 here reads CASSPGTGVNQPQHF. DNA sequence: TGTGCCAGCAGCCCCGGGACAGGGGTCAATCAGCCCCAGCATTTT.